The 16 T cell receptor beta chains in this list originate from one sample, sequenced in a study of cytomegalovirus exposure and HLA in healthy donors (dated by TCRdb to about 2017). The receptor library was made with the immunoSEQ multiplex PCR assay. A mixture of 60 forward primers for TCR Vbeta segments and 13 reverse primers for TCR Jbeta segments was used in the multiplex PCR. The source is immuneACCESS, and TCRdb retained only in-frame sequences with V and J called. Part of the clones is not carried over; for the studies checked, unresolved V genes explain less than half of this, and the remainder is unexplained. The sample table records around 150,000 clones; roughly 76% of these occur just once. The top ten clonotypes cover about 13% of the sample. Sequencing used PBMCs. These receptors all stem from a woman aged 45-65 years in good health and CMV-seronegative.

The chain has TRBV29-1 and TRBJ2-3; 16 nucleotides align to TRBD2. J was trimmed by 3 bases and V by 3 bases; bases with no gene match: 6. Germline V gene lookup returns CDR1 SQVTM and CDR2 ANQGSEA. This CDR3 has 17 residues. CDR3 nucleotides: TGCAGCGTTGAGGGACTAGCGGGAGGGCCTCGGACAGATACGCAGTATTTT. Its translation is CSVEGLAGGPRTDTQYF.

The chain couples TRBV6-5 to TRBJ2-3; D is unclear. Trimming took off 0 bases at V and 7 bases at J, with 8 bases between the two ends. The CDR3 spans 13 residues. CDR1 is MNHEY, CDR2 SVGAGI, per germline. This CDR3 is CASSYSFGNTQYF. The CDR3 DNA reads TGTGCCAGCAGTTACTCGTTTGGCAATACGCAGTATTTT.

The chain has TRBV2 and TRBJ1-1, with 8 bases aligning to TRBD1. Trimming at V came to 2 bases and at J to 7 bases, leaving 18 bases not matched to a gene. CDR1 and CDR2 (germline): SNHLY, FYNNEI. The CDR3 sequence is 18 residues long. CDR3 region: CASSESYVGQGGSSEAFF. In DNA, the CDR3 is TGTGCCAGCAGTGAATCTTATGTTGGACAGGGAGGGTCAAGTGAAGCTTTCTTT.

The chain links TRBV4-3 to TRBJ2-3, with 10 bases lining up with TRBD1. The CDR3 spans 14 residues. Germline CDR1 is LGHNA and CDR2 is YSLEER. With V trimmed by 2 bases and J by 6 bases, 2 bases remained unmatched. The CDR3 here is CASSQWTGGDTQYF. As DNA, the CDR3 is TGCGCCAGCAGCCAATGGACAGGGGGGGATACGCAGTATTTT.

The chain recombines TRBV6-1 with TRBJ1-5; 9 bases agree with TRBD1. The CDR3 spans 15 residues. Germline CDR1 and CDR2: MNHNS and SASEGT. V was pared by 5 bases and J by 3 bases, with 5 bases of the junction left unmatched. CDR3 in amino acids: CASSKQGANNQPQHF. The CDR3 nucleotides read TGTGCCAGCAGTAAACAGGGGGCTAACAATCAGCCCCAGCATTTT.

As concerns this clone: Germline and junction disagree at one end, which may indicate a read error. This rearrangement joins TRBV7-9 to TRBJ2-7; 7 bases line up with TRBD1. The CDR3 has 14 amino acids. The germline gives CDR1 SEHNR, CDR2 FQNEAQ (reference sequence). The CDR3 sequence is CSSSSRQGSYEQYF. The CDR3 DNA reads as TGTTCCAGCAGCTCCCGACAGGGTTCCTACGAGCAGTACTTC.

This clone occurred a few times. The chain carries TRBV6-1 and TRBJ2-4, with 11 bases that match TRBD1. The CDR3 is 14 amino acids. The germline CDR1 and CDR2 sequences are MNHNS and SASEGT. Trimming removed 6 bases from V and 8 bases from J; junction bases left unmatched: 6. CDR3 DNA: TGTGCCAGCAGCGGACAGGGGGCTAGCGACATTCAGTACTTC. Its translation: CASSGQGASDIQYF.

The chain joins TRBV19 to TRBJ2-1, with TRBD2 matching over 7 bases. With V trimmed by 1 base and J by 0 bases, 0 bases remained unmatched. The CDR3 spans 15 residues. Per germline, CDR1 LNHDA and CDR2 SQIVND (reference sequence). The CDR3 nucleotides are TGTGCCAGTAGTATAGCGGGAGGCTCCTACAATGAGCAGTTCTTC. Protein: CASSIAGGSYNEQFF.

This chain joins TRBV6-5 and TRBJ2-7, with D tentatively TRBD1 (7 bases). The CDR3 runs 12 residues. V lost 8 bases and J 6 bases, leaving 14 bases between the germline ends. Germline CDR1 reads MNHEY; CDR2 reads SVGAGI. The CDR3 DNA follows: TGTGCCAGCCAAGTCAGGGGGGCCGAGCAGTACTTC. It encodes CASQVRGAEQYF.

The V and J genes are TRBV19 and TRBJ1-1, with TRBD1 matching 7 bases. Germline V CDR1 and CDR2: LNHDA, SQIVND (reference sequence). CDR3 length: 13 amino acids. V shed 9 bases and J 6 bases; nucleotides not matched to a gene: 10. CDR3 amino acids: CASADRANSEAFF. For the CDR3, the DNA is TGTGCCAGCGCTGACAGGGCAAATTCTGAAGCTTTCTTT.

This clone occurred a few times. The J gene is TRBJ1-6, the V gene TRBV7-6, with 8 bases that match TRBD1. The J segment lost 7 bases and the V segment lost 5 bases, leaving 4 bases of the junction unmatched. From germline, CDR1 is SGHVS and CDR2 FNYEAQ. The CDR3 length is 14 residues. CDR3 protein: CASSGQGGNSPLHF. CDR3 DNA: TGTGCCAGCAGCGGACAGGGAGGCAATTCACCCCTCCACTTT.

This chain joins TRBV29-1 and TRBJ2-2, with 8 bases identical to TRBD2. Per the germline V gene, CDR1 is SQVTM and CDR2 is ANQGSEA. The CDR3 sequence is 14 residues long. The CDR3 is CGLSGGQNTGELFF. The CDR3 DNA reads TGCGGCTTAAGCGGGGGCCAGAACACCGGGGAGCTGTTTTTT.

V gene TRBV7-9 combines with J gene TRBJ2-7, with D unclear. Germline V CDR1 and CDR2: SEHNR, FQNEAQ (reference sequence). There are 13 residues in the CDR3. The ends were cut back, 4 bases at V and 3 bases at J, with 10 bases in the middle. CDR3 bases: TGTGCCAGCAGCTCCCTCGTCGGCTACGAGCAGTACTTC. Protein product: CASSSLVGYEQYF.

The chain employs TRBV28 and TRBJ2-1; D call uncertain. Germline V lookup: CDR1 MDHEN, CDR2 SYDVKM. The CDR3 totals 18 residues. V shed 1 base and J shed 7 bases, with 23 bases lying between them. CDR3 amino acids: CASSLSYGLGSLSNEQFF. The CDR3 coding sequence is TGTGCCAGCAGTTTATCCTACGGTTTGGGCAGCCTAAGTAATGAGCAGTTCTTC. The full variable domain, its missing parts supplied by reference TRBV28 and TRBJ2-1, is DVKVTQSSRYLVKRTGEKVFLECVQDMDHENMFWYRQDPGLGLRLIYFSYDVKMKEKGDIPEGYSVSREKKERFSLILESASTNQTSMYLCASSLSYGLGSLSNEQFFGPGTRLTVL.

The rearrangement links TRBV30 to TRBJ2-3; TRBD2 might be the D (5 bases). This CDR3 contains 12 residues. V dropped 5 bases and J dropped 0 bases, with 6 bases sitting between them. Germline loops: CDR1 GTSNPN, CDR2 SVGIG (reference sequence). The CDR3 loop reads CAWGLSTDTQYF. CDR3 coding DNA: TGTGCCTGGGGACTTAGCACAGATACGCAGTATTTT.

The V gene is TRBV29-1, the J gene TRBJ1-3; 7 bases fit TRBD1. CDR1 is SQVTM, CDR2 ANQGSEA, per germline. The CDR3 sequence is 15 residues long. J lost 1 base, V lost 6 bases, and 9 bases had no gene match. CDR3 amino acids: CSVGTETSSGNTIYF. In DNA form, the CDR3 reads TGCAGCGTAGGGACAGAAACTTCTTCTGGAAACACCATATATTTT.